This T cell receptor beta chain was profiled in a study of read filtering for tumor transcriptome and immune sequencing. Study details: The cohort had some 16 men and some 13 women aged roughly 45 to 90, mean about 70 years.

Molecular barcoded adaptors covering alpha/delta and beta/gamma chains were used on approximately 400 ng RNA. TCRdb used MiXCR to reprocess the reads, holding one entry per CDR3 protein. Among more than 12,000 distinct CDR3 sequences listed, roughly 22% were seen once. Germline lookup yields CDR1 MNHEY and CDR2 SVGEGT. The CDR3 runs to 14 residues. V lost 6 bases and J 3 bases, leaving 11 bases between the germline ends. This clonotype has a handful of counts. Its specificity is unknown. Findings and limits, study-wide: IR-seq captured clonotypes deeper and more reliably than RNA-seq.

This receptor was identified in a donor aged 40 or over with multiple myeloma. The chain carries TRBV6-2 or TRBV6-3 and TRBJ2-2; D might be TRBD2 (6 bases). Sequencing was performed on a population of CD138-negative cells sorted from bone marrow. The CDR3 nucleotides read TGTGCCAGCAGACGGACGGGAGACACCGGGGAGCTGTTTTTT. Translating gives CASRRTGDTGELFF.